Following are 13 T cell receptor beta chains from one sample sequenced in a study of identifying expanded T cells in peripheral blood. Clones were sequenced by immunoSEQ multiplex PCR, and TCRdb holds only the in-frame ones, with some missing. The table lists about 84,000 clones, roughly 86% of them singletons. The sequenced sample consisted of blood. The origin of the receptors is a person between 18 and 75 years old in good health.

The gene calls are TRBV9 and TRBJ1-5, with D possibly matching TRBD1 (5 bases). CDR1 and CDR2 (germline): SGDLS, YYNGEE. The CDR3 runs to 13 residues. With 3 bases removed from V and 7 bases from J, the gap between germline ends came to 11 bases. CDR3 in DNA: TGTGCCAGCAGCGGGGGGGAAGGCCAGCCCCAGCATTTT. This encodes CASSGGEGQPQHF.

The chain couples TRBV21-1 to TRBJ1-1. TRBV21-1 is a known pseudogene. This CDR3 is built from 8 residues. CDR3 DNA: TGTGCCAGCAGCAAAGCTTTCTTT. Translating it yields CASSKAFF.

This clone has just one count. The rearrangement links TRBV4-1 to TRBJ1-1; D not certain. CDR3 length equals 13 residues. V dropped 1 base and J dropped 6 bases, with 9 bases sitting between them. CDR1 is MGHRA, CDR2 YSYEKL, per germline. For the CDR3, the DNA is TGCGCCAGCAGCCAAGCGACGGGTCCTGAAGCTTTCTTT. Protein sequence: CASSQATGPEAFF.

The genes are TRBV7-9 and TRBJ2-1, with D possibly matching TRBD2 (6 bases). V was clipped by 3 bases and J by 8 bases, with 20 bases between them. The CDR3 extends over 16 amino acids. Germline CDR1 is SEHNR and CDR2 is FQNEAQ (reference sequence). The CDR3 sequence: CASSLLGGRGFYEQFF. The CDR3 region has the DNA TGTGCCAGCAGCTTGTTAGGAGGGCGGGGTTTCTATGAGCAGTTCTTC.

This clone was observed a single time. This sequence joins TRBV7-2 and TRBJ2-7, with D perhaps matching TRBD2 (5 bases). V was pared by 2 bases and J by 1 base, with 12 bases between. Germline loops: CDR1 SGHTA, CDR2 FQGNSA. The CDR3 sequence is 15 residues long. The CDR3 protein is CASSLTRVDSYEQYF. The DNA of the CDR3 is TGTGCCAGCAGCTTAACGAGGGTTGATTCCTACGAGCAGTACTTC.

The chain couples TRBV7-8 to TRBJ2-7, with D tentatively TRBD1 (6 bases). The CDR3 runs 18 residues. Germline V gene lookup returns CDR1 SGHVS and CDR2 FQNEAQ. Deletions cut 3 bases from V and 0 bases from J, with 21 bases between. DNA of the CDR3: TGTGCCAGCAGCTTCAATGCACTGCCCGACAGGAACTCCTACGAGCAGTACTTC. Amino acids: CASSFNALPDRNSYEQYF.

For the CDR3, the DNA is TGTGCCAGCAGCTTTGGGACAGCAGTCTCTTTCTATGGCTACACCTTC. Its protein is CASSFGTAVSFYGYTF. V usage is TRBV7-9 and J usage is TRBJ1-2, with 7 bases lining up with TRBD1. The V segment lost 3 bases and the J segment 4 bases; nucleotides outside the gene matches: 11. The CDR3 contains 16 residues. Germline V gives CDR1 SEHNR, CDR2 FQNEAQ (reference sequence).

This clone was counted a single time. The rearrangement links TRBV6-5 to TRBJ2-1, with 10 nucleotides matching TRBD1. Germline assignment: CDR1 MNHEY and CDR2 SVGAGI. With 5 bases clipped from V and 5 bases from J, the junction kept 6 bases outside the gene matches. The CDR3 contains 15 residues. This CDR3 reads CASSARDRGNNEQFF. Written as DNA, the CDR3 is TGTGCCAGCAGTGCCCGGGACAGGGGAAACAATGAGCAGTTCTTC.

This rearrangement joins TRBV5-1 to TRBJ1-2; a weak D match, TRBD1 (6 bases). Trimming took off 4 bases at V and 4 bases at J, with 8 bases between the two ends. The CDR3 has 12 amino acids. The germline V gene encodes CDR1 SGHRS and CDR2 YFSETQ. The CDR3 nucleotides read TGCGCCAGCAGCAAGGACAGCTATGGCTACACCTTC. This codes for CASSKDSYGYTF.

The rearrangement joins TRBV19 to TRBJ1-2; possibly TRBD1 for D (5 bases). Germline-derived CDR1 and CDR2 are LNHDA and SQIVND (reference sequence). V shed 0 bases and J shed 3 bases, with 17 bases lying between them. The CDR3 extends over 17 amino acids. The DNA of the CDR3 is TGTGCCAGTAGTATAGATCCTCGAGACAGTTTCGACTATGGCTACACCTTC. Protein sequence: CASSIDPRDSFDYGYTF.

The chain recombines TRBV30 with TRBJ1-1; D is unclear. Germline CDR1 and CDR2: GTSNPN and SVGIG (reference sequence). The CDR3 contains 14 residues. V was clipped by 2 bases and J by 0 bases, with 10 bases between them. CDR3 residues: CAWSWQPMNTEAFF. DNA of the CDR3: TGTGCCTGGAGTTGGCAGCCAATGAACACTGAAGCTTTCTTT.

The chain employs TRBV4-3 and TRBJ1-2; a weak D match, TRBD1 (5 bases). Trimming took 0 bases from V and 4 from J, leaving 15 bases between them. The CDR3 has 16 amino acids. The germline CDR1 and CDR2 sequences are LGHNA and YSLEER. CDR3 protein: CASSQEYGARSYGYTF. The CDR3 coding sequence is TGCGCCAGCAGCCAAGAATATGGGGCAAGAAGCTATGGCTACACCTTC.

Only a few counts were recorded for this clone. The V and J genes are TRBV2 and TRBJ2-1; D gene uncertain. Germline CDR1 is SNHLY and CDR2 is FYNNEI. The CDR3 is 13 residues long. V lost 3 bases to trimming and J lost 4 bases, with 7 bases between them. Here the CDR3 DNA reads TGTGCCAGCAGTGATACGATATACAATGAGCAGTTCTTC. This translates into CASSDTIYNEQFF.